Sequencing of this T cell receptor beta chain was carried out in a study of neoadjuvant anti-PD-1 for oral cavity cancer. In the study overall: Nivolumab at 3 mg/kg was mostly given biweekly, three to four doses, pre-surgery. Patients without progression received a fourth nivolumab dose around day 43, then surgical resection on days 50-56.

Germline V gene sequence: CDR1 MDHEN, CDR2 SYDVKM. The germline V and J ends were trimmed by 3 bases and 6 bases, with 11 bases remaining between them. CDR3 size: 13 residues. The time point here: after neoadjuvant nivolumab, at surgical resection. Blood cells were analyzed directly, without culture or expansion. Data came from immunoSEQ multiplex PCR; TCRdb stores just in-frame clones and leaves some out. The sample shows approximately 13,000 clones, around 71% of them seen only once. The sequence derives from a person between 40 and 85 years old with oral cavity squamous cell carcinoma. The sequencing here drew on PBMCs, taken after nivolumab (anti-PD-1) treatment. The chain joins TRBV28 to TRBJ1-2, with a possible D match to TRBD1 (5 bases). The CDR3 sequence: CASSLAGINGYTF. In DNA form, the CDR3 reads TGTGCCAGCAGTTTGGCAGGGATCAATGGCTACACCTTC.